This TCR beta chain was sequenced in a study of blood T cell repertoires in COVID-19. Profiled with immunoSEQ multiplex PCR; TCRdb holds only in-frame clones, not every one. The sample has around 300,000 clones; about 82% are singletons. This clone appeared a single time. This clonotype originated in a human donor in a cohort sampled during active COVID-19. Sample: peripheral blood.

CDR3 nucleotide sequence: TGTGCCACCGTCCCGGGACAGGCGGATGGCTACACCTTC. This translates into CATVPGQADGYTF. The rearrangement links TRBV10-3 to TRBJ1-2, with 8 bases that match TRBD1. The CDR3 is 13 amino acids. The ends lost 10 bases at V and 6 bases at J; junction bases unmatched: 10. Germline lookup yields CDR1 ENHRY and CDR2 SYGVKD.